Described below is a single T cell receptor (beta chain) sequence and its context. This specimen comes from a study of control samples from healthy donors and cancer patients. Sequenced by immunoSEQ multiplex PCR; TCRdb stores in-frame clones only, minus some. The sample yields about 140,000 clones, 75% to 90% seen once. What was sequenced was blood. This sequence was found in a man aged 30 to 45 in good health.

CDR3 DNA sequence: TGTGCCACCAGTGATTACCGACAGGGTAGCGGCAACTATGGCTACACCTTC. Translating it yields CATSDYRQGSGNYGYTF. This chain links TRBV24-1 with TRBJ1-2, with 7 bases lining up with TRBD1. The germline V gene has CDR1 KGHDR and CDR2 SFDVKD. Trimming took 2 bases from V and 2 from J; bases not matched to a gene: 10. This CDR3 region has 17 residues.